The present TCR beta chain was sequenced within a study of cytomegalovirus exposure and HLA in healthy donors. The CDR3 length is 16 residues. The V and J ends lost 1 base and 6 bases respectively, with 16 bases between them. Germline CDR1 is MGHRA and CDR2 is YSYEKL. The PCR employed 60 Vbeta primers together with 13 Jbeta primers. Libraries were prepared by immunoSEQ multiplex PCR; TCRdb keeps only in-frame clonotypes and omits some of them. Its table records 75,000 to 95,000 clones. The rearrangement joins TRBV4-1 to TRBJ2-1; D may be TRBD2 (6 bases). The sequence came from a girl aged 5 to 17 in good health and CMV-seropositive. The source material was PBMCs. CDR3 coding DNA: TGCGCCAGCAGCCAAGGAGGGAGTGGGGGAGGCAATGAGCAGTTCTTC. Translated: CASSQGGSGGGNEQFF.